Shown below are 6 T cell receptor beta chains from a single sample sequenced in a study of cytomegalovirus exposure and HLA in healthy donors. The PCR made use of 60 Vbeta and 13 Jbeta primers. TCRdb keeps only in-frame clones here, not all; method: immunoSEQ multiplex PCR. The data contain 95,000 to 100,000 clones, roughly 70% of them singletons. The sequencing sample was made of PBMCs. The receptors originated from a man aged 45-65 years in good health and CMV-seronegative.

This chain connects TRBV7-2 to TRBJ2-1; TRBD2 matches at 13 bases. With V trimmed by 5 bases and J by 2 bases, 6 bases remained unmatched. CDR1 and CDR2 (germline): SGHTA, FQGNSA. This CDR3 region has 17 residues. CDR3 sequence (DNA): TGTGCCAGCAGCCCCGGCGGACTAGCGGGAGCCTACAATGAGCAGTTCTTC. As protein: CASSPGGLAGAYNEQFF.

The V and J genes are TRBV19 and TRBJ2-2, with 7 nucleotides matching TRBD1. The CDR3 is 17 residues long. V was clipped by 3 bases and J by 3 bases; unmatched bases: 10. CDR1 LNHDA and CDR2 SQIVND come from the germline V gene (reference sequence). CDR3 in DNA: TGTGCCAGTAGTATTCGAGGGGGCAGGGGTTACACCGGGGAGCTGTTTTTT. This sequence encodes CASSIRGGRGYTGELFF.

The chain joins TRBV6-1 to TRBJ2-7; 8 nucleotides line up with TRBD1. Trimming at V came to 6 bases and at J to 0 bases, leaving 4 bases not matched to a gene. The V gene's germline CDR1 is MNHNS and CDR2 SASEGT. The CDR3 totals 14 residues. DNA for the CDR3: TGTGCCAGCAGCGGACAGGGAGGCTCCTACGAGCAGTACTTC. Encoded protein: CASSGQGGSYEQYF.

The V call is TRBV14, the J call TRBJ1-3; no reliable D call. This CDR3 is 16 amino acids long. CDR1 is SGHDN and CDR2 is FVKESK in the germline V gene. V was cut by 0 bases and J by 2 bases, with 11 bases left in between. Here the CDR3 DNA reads TGTGCCAGCAGCCAAGATATAAGGGAGACTGGAAACACCATATATTTT. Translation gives CASSQDIRETGNTIYF.

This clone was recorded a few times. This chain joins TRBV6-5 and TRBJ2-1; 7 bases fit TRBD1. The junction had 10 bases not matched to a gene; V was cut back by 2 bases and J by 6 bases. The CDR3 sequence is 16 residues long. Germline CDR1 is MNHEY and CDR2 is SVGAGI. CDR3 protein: CASSYHPTGPTNEQFF. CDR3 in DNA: TGTGCCAGCAGTTACCATCCGACAGGGCCCACCAATGAGCAGTTCTTC.

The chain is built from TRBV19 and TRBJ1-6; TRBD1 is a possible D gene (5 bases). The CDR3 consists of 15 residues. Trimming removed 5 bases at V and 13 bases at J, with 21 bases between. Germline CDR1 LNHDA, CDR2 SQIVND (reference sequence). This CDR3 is CASSSTVSDSSPLHF. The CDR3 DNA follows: TGTGCCAGTAGTTCGACAGTGTCGGATAGTTCGCCCCTCCACTTT.